This T cell receptor (beta chain) was profiled in a study of T cells after yellow fever vaccination. Study-level information: Preparation of the low-cell-number fractions used SMART-Seq v4 Ultra Low Input. Study findings and constraints: The secondary response was weaker, and its peak arrived faster, on day 5 versus 15. Contaminating bulk clonotypes could be abundant in FACS-sorted repertoires.

Germline V gene sequence: CDR1 KGHDR, CDR2 SFDVKD. V gave up 3 bases and J gave up 3 bases; unmatched junction bases: 3. This CDR3 comprises 16 residues. This clonotype was observed many times. TCRdb fed the 5' RACE reads into MiXCR, producing one record per CDR3 protein. The top ten clones hold approximately 24% of a sample with 45,000 to 60,000 distinct CDR3 sequences, around 6.7% of them seen once. The sequence came from a man between 18 and 29 years old who received the YFV17D yellow fever vaccine. The chain employs TRBV24-1 and TRBJ2-2; 10 bases agree with TRBD1. The sequences come from CD8+ T cells not binding an NS4B(214-222) dextramer, sorted from PBMCs, collected about 49 days after the first yellow fever vaccination. CDR3: CATSDGTGAHTGELFF. The CDR3 DNA sequence: TGTGCCACCAGTGATGGGACAGGGGCCCACACCGGGGAGCTGTTTTTT.